This T cell receptor (beta chain) was sequenced in a study of cytomegalovirus exposure and HLA in healthy donors. Findings and caveats of the study: According to reports, the classifier identified cytomegalovirus status with high specificity and sensitivity. Some highly shared sequence variants likely arose as a pipeline artifact.

Primers for the PCR totalled 60 Vbeta and 13 Jbeta. Data came from immunoSEQ multiplex PCR; TCRdb stores just in-frame clones and leaves some out. The sample has approximately 120,000 clones, around 75% seen once. V trimming: 3 bases; J trimming: 1 base; junction bases outside the gene matches: 1. This CDR3 spans 14 amino acids. CDR1 LNHDA and CDR2 SQIVND come from the germline V gene (reference sequence). A word on this clone: The antigen is undetermined. Other DNA sequences in the same sample also yield this CDR3.

This sequence originates from a woman between 50 and 59 years old in good health and CMV-seronegative. V gene TRBV19 combines with J gene TRBJ1-1; 8 nucleotides align to TRBD1. The sample consisted of PBMCs. The CDR3 nucleotides read TGTGCCAGTAGTATCACAGGGGGGAACACTGAAGCTTTCTTT. This codes for CASSITGGNTEAFF. The full variable domain, its missing parts supplied by reference TRBV19 and TRBJ1-1, is DGGITQSPKYLFRKEGQNVTLSCEQNLNHDAMYWYRQDPGQGLRLIYYSQIVNDFQKGDIAEGYSVSREKKESFPLTVTSAQKNPTAFYLCASSITGGNTEAFFGQGTRLTVV.